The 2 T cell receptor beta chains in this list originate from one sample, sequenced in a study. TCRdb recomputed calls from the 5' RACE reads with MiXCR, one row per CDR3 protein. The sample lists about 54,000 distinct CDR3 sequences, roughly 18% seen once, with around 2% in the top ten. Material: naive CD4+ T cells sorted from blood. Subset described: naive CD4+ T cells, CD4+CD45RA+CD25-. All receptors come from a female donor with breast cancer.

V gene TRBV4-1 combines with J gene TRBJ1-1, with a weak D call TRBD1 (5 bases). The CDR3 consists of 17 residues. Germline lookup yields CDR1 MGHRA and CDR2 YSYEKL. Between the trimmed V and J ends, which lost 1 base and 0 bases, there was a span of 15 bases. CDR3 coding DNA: TGCGCCAGCAGCCAAGGTTCAGGGAGGTCCCTGAACACTGAAGCTTTCTTT. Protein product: CASSQGSGRSLNTEAFF.

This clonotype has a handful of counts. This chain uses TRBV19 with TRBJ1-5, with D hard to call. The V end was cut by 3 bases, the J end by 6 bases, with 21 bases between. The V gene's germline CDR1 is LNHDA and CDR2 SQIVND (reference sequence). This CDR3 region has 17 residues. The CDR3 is CASSIKVATISGQPQHF. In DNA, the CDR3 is TGTGCCAGTAGTATTAAAGTTGCGACTATATCGGGTCAGCCCCAGCATTTT. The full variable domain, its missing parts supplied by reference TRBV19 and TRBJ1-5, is DGGITQSPKYLFRKEGQNVTLSCEQNLNHDAMYWYRQDPGQGLRLIYYSQIVNDFQKGDIAEGYSVSREKKESFPLTVTSAQKNPTAFYLCASSIKVATISGQPQHFGDGTRLSIL.